The clone carrying this TCR beta chain came up a few times. Trimming took 2 bases from V and 7 from J, leaving 14 bases between them. Germline CDR1 reads MNHEY; CDR2 reads SVGEGT. The CDR3 is 14 amino acids. Primed by a sample-barcoded 5' primer and a J-beta primer mix, a second PCR proceeded for about 7 to 11 cycles. TCRdb reprocessed the 5' RACE reads via MiXCR and lists one record per CDR3 protein. The data hold approximately 2,000,000 distinct CDR3 sequences, with roughly 43% observed a single time. The sample belongs to a study of blood T cells in healthy people across ages. Donors were healthy Caucasian individuals from Russia aged about 6 to 100. PBMCs numbering at least 6.5 million were isolated per sample.

This TCR derives from a human donor in good health. Sequencing was done on a sample of blood. This chain joins TRBV6-2 or TRBV6-3 and TRBJ1-1; D not resolved. The CDR3 reads CASSYSPFGSEAFF. The CDR3 DNA reads as TGTGCCAGCAGTTACAGTCCCTTTGGCAGTGAAGCTTTCTTT.